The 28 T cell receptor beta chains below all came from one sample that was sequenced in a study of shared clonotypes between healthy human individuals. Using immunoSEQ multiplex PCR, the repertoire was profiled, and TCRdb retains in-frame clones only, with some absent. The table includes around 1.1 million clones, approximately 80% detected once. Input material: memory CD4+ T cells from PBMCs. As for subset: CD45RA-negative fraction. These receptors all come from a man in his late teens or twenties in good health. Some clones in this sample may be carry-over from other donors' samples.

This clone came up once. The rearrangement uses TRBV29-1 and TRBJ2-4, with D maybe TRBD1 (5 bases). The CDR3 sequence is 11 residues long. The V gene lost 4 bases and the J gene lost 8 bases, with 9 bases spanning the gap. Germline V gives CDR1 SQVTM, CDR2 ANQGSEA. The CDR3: CSVGGRDIQYF. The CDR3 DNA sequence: TGCAGCGTTGGGGGCAGGGACATTCAGTACTTC.

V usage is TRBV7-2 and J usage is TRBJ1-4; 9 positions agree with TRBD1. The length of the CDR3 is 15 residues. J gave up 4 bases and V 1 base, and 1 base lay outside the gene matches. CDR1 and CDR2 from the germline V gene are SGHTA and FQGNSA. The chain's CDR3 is CASSLGDRDNEKLFF. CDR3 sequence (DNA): TGTGCCAGCAGCTTAGGGGACAGGGATAATGAAAAACTGTTTTTT.

The CDR3 DNA reads TGTGCCAGCAGCAAGGCCCCCCGGGGGACAGGGTCTTACAATGAGCAGTTCTTC. Protein: CASSKAPRGTGSYNEQFF. The V call is TRBV21-1, the J call TRBJ2-1; no check of the table's D call, TRBD1, against the DNA was made. TRBV21-1 is a pseudogene locus. The CDR3 runs 18 residues.

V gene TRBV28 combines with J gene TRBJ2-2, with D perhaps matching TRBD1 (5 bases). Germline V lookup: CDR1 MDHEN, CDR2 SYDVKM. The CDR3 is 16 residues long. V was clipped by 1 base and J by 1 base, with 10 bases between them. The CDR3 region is CASSLFGTGNTGELFF. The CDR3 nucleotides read TGTGCCAGCAGTTTATTTGGTACAGGGAACACCGGGGAGCTGTTTTTT. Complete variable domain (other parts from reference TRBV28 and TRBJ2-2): DVKVTQSSRYLVKRTGEKVFLECVQDMDHENMFWYRQDPGLGLRLIYFSYDVKMKEKGDIPEGYSVSREKKERFSLILESASTNQTSMYLCASSLFGTGNTGELFFGEGSRLTVL.

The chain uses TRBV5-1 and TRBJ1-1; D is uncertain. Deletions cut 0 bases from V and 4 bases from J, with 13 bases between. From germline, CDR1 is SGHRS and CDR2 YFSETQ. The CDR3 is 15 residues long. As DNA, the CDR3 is TGCGCCAGCAGCTTGGGTGGCTCTGGAGCCACTGAAGCTTTCTTT. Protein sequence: CASSLGGSGATEAFF.

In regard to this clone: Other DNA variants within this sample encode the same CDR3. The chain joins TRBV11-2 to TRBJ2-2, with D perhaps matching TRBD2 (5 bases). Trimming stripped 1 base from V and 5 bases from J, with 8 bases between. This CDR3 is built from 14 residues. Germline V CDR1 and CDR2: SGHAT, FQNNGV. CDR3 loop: CASSLARGTGELFF. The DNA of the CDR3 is TGTGCCAGCAGCTTAGCACGGGGAACCGGGGAGCTGTTTTTT.

CDR3 protein: CASSIAYRDRDQPQHF. CDR3 nucleotide sequence: TGTGCCAGTAGTATAGCCTACCGGGACAGGGATCAGCCCCAGCATTTT. The V and J genes are TRBV19 and TRBJ1-5, with 9 bases identical to TRBD1. Losses at the gene ends were 1 base for V and 5 bases for J; bases not matched to a gene: 6. Looked up from germline, CDR1 is LNHDA and CDR2 is SQIVND (reference sequence). The CDR3 extends over 16 amino acids.

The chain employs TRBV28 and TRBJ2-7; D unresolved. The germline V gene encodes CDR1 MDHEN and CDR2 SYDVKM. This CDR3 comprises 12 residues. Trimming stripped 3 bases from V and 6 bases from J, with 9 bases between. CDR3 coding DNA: TGTGCCAGCAGTTTTACCTGGGCCGAGCAGTACTTC. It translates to CASSFTWAEQYF. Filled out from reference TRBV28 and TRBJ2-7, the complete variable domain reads DVKVTQSSRYLVKRTGEKVFLECVQDMDHENMFWYRQDPGLGLRLIYFSYDVKMKEKGDIPEGYSVSREKKERFSLILESASTNQTSMYLCASSFTWAEQYFGPGTRLTVT.

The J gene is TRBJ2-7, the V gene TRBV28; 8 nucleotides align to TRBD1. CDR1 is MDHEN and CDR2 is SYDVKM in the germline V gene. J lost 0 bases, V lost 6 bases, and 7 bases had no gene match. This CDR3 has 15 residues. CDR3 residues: CASRATGDGSYEQYF. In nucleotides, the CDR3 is TGTGCCAGCAGGGCGACAGGGGACGGCTCCTACGAGCAGTACTTC.

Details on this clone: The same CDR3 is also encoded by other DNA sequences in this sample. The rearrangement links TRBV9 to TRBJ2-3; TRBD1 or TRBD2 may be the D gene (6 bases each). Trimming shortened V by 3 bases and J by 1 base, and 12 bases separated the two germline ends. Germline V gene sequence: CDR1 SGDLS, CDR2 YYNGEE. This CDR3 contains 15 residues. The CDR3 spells CASSGGGRGTDTQYF. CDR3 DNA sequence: TGTGCCAGCAGCGGAGGGGGGCGGGGCACAGATACGCAGTATTTT.

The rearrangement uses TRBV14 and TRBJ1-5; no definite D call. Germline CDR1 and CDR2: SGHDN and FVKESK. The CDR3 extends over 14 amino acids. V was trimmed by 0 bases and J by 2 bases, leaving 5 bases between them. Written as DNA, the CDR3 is TGTGCCAGCAGCCAAGATCATGGCAATCAGCCCCAGCATTTT. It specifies CASSQDHGNQPQHF.

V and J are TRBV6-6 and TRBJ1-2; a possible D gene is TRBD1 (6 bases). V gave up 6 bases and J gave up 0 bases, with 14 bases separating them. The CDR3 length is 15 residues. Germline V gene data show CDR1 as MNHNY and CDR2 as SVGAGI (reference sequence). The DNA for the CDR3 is TGTGCCAGCAGACAGGAAAGGACAGCTAACTATGGCTACACCTTC. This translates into CASRQERTANYGYTF.

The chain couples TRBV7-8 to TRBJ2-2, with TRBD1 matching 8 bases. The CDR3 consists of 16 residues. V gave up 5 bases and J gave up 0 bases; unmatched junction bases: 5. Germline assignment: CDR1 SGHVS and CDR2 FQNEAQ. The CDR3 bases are TGTGCCAGCAGCCCCCGGACAGGGACGAACACCGGGGAGCTGTTTTTT. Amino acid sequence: CASSPRTGTNTGELFF.

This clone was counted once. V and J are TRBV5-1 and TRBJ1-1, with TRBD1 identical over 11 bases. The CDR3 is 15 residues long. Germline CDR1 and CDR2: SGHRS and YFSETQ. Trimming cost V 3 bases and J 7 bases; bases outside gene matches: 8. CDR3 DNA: TGCGCCAGCAGCTCCGGGACAGGGGGAGTAGGTGAAGCTTTCTTT. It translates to CASSSGTGGVGEAFF.

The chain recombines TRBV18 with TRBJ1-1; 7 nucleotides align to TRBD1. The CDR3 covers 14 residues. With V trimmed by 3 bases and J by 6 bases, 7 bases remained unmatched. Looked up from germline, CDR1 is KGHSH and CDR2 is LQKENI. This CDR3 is CASSPEQGSSEAFF. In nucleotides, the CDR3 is TGTGCCAGCTCACCGGAACAGGGGAGCTCTGAAGCTTTCTTT.

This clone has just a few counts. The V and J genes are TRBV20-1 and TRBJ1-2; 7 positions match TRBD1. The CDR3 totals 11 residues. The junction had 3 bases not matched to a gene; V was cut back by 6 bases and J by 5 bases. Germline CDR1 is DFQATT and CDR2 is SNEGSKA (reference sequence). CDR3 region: CSAPQGYGYTF. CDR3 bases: TGCAGTGCCCCACAGGGGTATGGCTACACCTTC.

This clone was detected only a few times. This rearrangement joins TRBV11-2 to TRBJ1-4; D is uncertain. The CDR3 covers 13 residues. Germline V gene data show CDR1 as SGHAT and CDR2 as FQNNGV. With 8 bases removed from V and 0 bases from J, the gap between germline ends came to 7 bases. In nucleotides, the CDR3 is TGTGCCAGCGAAGGGCCAACTAATGAAAAACTGTTTTTT. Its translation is CASEGPTNEKLFF.

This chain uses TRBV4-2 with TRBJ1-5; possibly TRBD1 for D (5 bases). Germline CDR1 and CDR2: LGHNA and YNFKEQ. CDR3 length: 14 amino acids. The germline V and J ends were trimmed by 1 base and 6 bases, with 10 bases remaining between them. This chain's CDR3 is CASSQAQELQPQHF. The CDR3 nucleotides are TGTGCCAGCAGCCAAGCACAGGAACTTCAGCCCCAGCATTTT.

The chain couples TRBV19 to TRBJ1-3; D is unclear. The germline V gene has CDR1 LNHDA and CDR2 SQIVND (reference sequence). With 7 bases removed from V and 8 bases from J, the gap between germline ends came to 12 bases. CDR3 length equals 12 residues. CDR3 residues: CASMPRWDTIYF. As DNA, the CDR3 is TGTGCCAGTATGCCGCGGTGGGACACCATATATTTT.

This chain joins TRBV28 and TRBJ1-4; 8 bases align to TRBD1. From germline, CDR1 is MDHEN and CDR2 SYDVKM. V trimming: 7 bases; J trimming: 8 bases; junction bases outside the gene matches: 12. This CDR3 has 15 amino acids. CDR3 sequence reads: CASIVAGGLGEKLFF. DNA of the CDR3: TGTGCCAGCATCGTGGCAGGGGGCCTAGGGGAAAAACTGTTTTTT.

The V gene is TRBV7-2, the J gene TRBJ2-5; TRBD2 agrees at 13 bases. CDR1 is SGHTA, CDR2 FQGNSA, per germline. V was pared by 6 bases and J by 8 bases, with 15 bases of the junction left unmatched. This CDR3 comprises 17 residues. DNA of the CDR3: TGTGCCAGCAGTTCTACTAGCGGGAGGGGGACAAGATACACCCAGTACTTC. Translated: CASSSTSGRGTRYTQYF.

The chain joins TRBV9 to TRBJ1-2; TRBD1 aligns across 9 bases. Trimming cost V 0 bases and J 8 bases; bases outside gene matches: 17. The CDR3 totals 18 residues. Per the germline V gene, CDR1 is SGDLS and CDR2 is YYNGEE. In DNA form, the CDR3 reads TGTGCCAGCAGCGTAGAAAAGTATACCGGGACAGGGACGTGGGGCTACACCTTC. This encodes CASSVEKYTGTGTWGYTF.

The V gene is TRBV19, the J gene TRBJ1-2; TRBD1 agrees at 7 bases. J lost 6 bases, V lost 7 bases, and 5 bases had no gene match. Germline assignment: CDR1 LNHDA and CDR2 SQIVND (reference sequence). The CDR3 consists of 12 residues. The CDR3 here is CASNDRDHGYTF. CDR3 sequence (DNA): TGTGCCAGTAACGACAGGGATCATGGCTACACCTTC.

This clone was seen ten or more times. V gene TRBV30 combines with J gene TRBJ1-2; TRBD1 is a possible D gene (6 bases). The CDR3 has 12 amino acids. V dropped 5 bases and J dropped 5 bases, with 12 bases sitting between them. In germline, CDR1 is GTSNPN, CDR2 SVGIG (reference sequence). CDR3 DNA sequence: TGTGCCTGGTCCAGTGGACAGTATGGCTACACCTTC. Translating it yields CAWSSGQYGYTF.

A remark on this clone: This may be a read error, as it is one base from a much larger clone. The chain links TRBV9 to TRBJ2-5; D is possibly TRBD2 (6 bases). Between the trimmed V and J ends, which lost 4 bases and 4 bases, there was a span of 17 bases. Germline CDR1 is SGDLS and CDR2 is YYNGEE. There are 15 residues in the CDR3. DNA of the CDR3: TGTGCCAGCAGCCTCCGGGGTTTCGGGGGAGAGACCCAGTACTTC. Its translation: CASSLRGFGGETQYF.

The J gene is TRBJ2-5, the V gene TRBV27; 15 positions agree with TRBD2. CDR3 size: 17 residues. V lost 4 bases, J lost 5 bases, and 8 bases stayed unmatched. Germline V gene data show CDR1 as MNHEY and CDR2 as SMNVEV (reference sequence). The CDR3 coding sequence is TGTGCCAGCAGTTCACGGACTAGCGGGAGGGCCCGGGAGACCCAGTACTTC. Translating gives CASSSRTSGRARETQYF.

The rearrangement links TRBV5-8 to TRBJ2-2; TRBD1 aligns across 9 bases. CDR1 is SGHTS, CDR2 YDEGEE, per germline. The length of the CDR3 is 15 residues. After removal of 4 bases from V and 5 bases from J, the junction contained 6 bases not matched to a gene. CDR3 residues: CASSTTGGYTGELFF. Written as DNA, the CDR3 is TGTGCCAGCAGCACGACAGGGGGATATACCGGGGAGCTGTTTTTT.

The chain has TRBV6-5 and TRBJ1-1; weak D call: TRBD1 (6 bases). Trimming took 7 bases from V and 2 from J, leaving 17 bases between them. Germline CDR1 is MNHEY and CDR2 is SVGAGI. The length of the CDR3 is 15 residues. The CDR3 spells CASTSGQLSNTEAFF. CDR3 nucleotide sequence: TGTGCCAGCACCTCTGGACAGCTATCTAACACTGAAGCTTTCTTT.